A single T cell receptor beta chain is shown here with its context. The antigen remains unidentified. Germline loops: CDR1 SQVTM, CDR2 ANQGSEA. The CDR3 runs to 15 residues. The V end lost 0 bases, the J end lost 4 bases, and 15 bases lay between the germline ends. Terminally differentiated effector memory CD45RA+ cells were left out of the naive CD8 fraction, which was CD45RO-negative and positively selected for CCR7. The donors were all Caucasian adults (living in Nashville, Tennessee). The sample comes from a study of shared clonotypes between healthy human individuals. Study-level information: CD8 memory received one plate per donor, CD8 naive two, CD4 memory three and CD4 naive three. Overall study findings and caveats: Estimated richness values were generally larger in naive subsets than in memory subsets. Naive CD4 clonotype sharing across several donors was approximately 5%.

Clones were sequenced by immunoSEQ multiplex PCR, and TCRdb holds only the in-frame ones, with some missing. The sample lists approximately 740,000 clones, 90% to 95% occurring once. V gene TRBV29-1 combines with J gene TRBJ1-2, with D possibly TRBD1 on 6 matching bases. This receptor was identified in a man younger than 40 in good health. Specimen: naive CD8+ T cells sorted from blood. CDR3 sequence reads: CSVEDYGQGSYGYTF. Here the CDR3 DNA reads TGCAGCGTTGAAGATTATGGGCAGGGGAGCTATGGCTACACCTTC.